A selection of T cell receptor beta chains follows, all from one sample in a study of glioma-infiltrating T cells after dendritic cell vaccination. Profiling relied on immunoSEQ multiplex PCR, and the TCRdb table lists in-frame clones only, not all of them. The table records about 96,000 clones, about four fifths of them present only once. Here the sequenced sample was blood, taken before dendritic cell vaccination. The receptors stem from a human donor with glioblastoma. Both conserved end residues are part of each CDR3. The order of the fields is clone size, D gene, J gene, V gene, CDR3 DNA, CDR3 protein. The D gene is left open where the match is weak. The listing skips clone size in some rows; elsewhere it reads once, few, many or a size class.

few - TRBJ1-1 TRBV6-1 TGTGCCAGCAGTACAGGGTTAAGAGCTTTCTTT CASSTGLRAFF
- TRBD1 TRBJ2-3 TRBV10-3 TGTGCCACCGGACAGGGGGCCCCAGATACGCAGTATTTT CATGQGAPDTQYF
- TRBD2 TRBJ2-3 TRBV28 TGTGCCAGCAGTCCCTTGTGGGGGGGAGCGAATACGCAGTATTTT CASSPLWGGANTQYF
- - TRBJ1-3 TRBV7-9 TGTGCCAGCAGCTTGGGTATGGCAGGCCTAGGAAACACCATATATTTT CASSLGMAGLGNTIYF
- - TRBJ2-7 TRBV5-1 TGCGCCAGCAGCTTGATTCCTGCGGCTACTGGCGAGCAGTACTTC CASSLIPAATGEQYF
- TRBD2 TRBJ2-7 TRBV11-2 TGTGCCAGCAGCTTACGTGTCGGGGGGATAGGTGCCTACGAGCAGTACTTC CASSLRVGGIGAYEQYF
once - TRBJ2-3 TRBV9 TGTGCCAGCAGCGCGCTCACTAATGCAGATACGCAGTATTTT CASSALTNADTQYF
- - TRBJ2-2 TRBV7-8 TGTGCCAGCAGCTTATTGGAGGGCGGCACCGGGGAGCTGTTTTTT CASSLLEGGTGELFF
- - TRBJ1-3 TRBV5-4 TGTGCCAGCAGCTTGGACGGCCGGAGCACCATATATTTT CASSLDGRSTIYF
- TRBD2 TRBJ2-4 TRBV5-1 TGCGCCAGCAGCCCCTTTCCGACTAGCGGGGGGGCCTACATTCAGTACTTC CASSPFPTSGGAYIQYF
- - TRBJ1-4 TRBV2 TGTGCCAGCAGTGAAGGGGTCAGGGGCGGTGAAAAACTGTTTTTT CASSEGVRGGEKLFF
- TRBD1 TRBJ2-7 TRBV5-4 TGTGCCAGCAGCCACCCGACAGGGGGCTCCTACGAGCAGTACTTC CASSHPTGGSYEQYF
- - TRBJ1-6 TRBV19 TGTGCCAGTAGTATAGGGACAGTAGGGGACTCACCCCTCCACTTT CASSIGTVGDSPLHF
- TRBD2 TRBJ2-7 TRBV7-2 TGTGCCAGCAGCCTGAAGGGAGGGCCGGTCGAGCAGTACTTC CASSLKGGPVEQYF
- - TRBJ2-2 TRBV6-5 TGTGCCAGCAGTTACGCGGGGGCAGCCGAGCTGTTTTTT CASSYAGAAELFF
- TRBD1 TRBJ1-2 TRBV19 TGTGCCAGTAGTCCCCTGACAGGGGGCAGGGTCTATGGCTACACCTTC CASSPLTGGRVYGYTF
- TRBD2 TRBJ2-7 TRBV6-6 TGTGCCAGCCGAAGACCGACTAGCGGAGATTACGAGCAGTACTTC CASRRPTSGDYEQYF
- - TRBJ2-2 TRBV10-3 TGTGCCATCGGGCCGACGACAGTCGCGGCGGCCGGGGAGCTGTTTTTT CAIGPTTVAAAGELFF
- - TRBJ2-2 TRBV6-1 TGTGCCAGCAGTGAACAGGGTTCCGACACCGGGGAGCTGTTTTTT CASSEQGSDTGELFF
- - TRBJ1-3 TRBV5-6 TGTGCCAGCAGCTTCTATCAGGCGGGAAACACCATATATTTT CASSFYQAGNTIYF
few - TRBJ2-7 TRBV11-1 TGTGCCAGCAGCCCCCTGGAGGGCGAGCAGTACTTC CASSPLEGEQYF
- TRBD1 TRBJ2-1 TRBV11-2 TGTGCCAGCAGCACGGGACAGGGATACAATGAGCAGTTCTTC CASSTGQGYNEQFF
- TRBD2 TRBJ2-5 TRBV4-2 TGTGCCAGCAGCCAAGCCGGGACTAGCGGGAGGAGGGGGCAAGAGACCCAGTACTTC CASSQAGTSGRRGQETQYF
- - TRBJ1-1 TRBV9 TGTGCCAGCAGCTTTAACAGGAACACTGAAGCTTTCTTT CASSFNRNTEAFF
- - TRBJ1-1 TRBV4-2 TGTGCCAGCAGCCGATTCACGACGGGAGAAGCTTTCTTT CASSRFTTGEAFF
- - TRBJ2-2 TRBV27 TGTGCCAGCAGTTTAGCCCGGACCGGGGAGCTGTTTTTT CASSLARTGELFF
few TRBD1 TRBJ1-2 TRBV18 TGTGCCAGCTCACCATCGCAGGGGGATGGCTACACCTTC CASSPSQGDGYTF
- TRBD2 TRBJ2-3 TRBV5-4 TGTGCCAGCAGCTTGGGGACTAGCACTACAGATACGCAGTATTTT CASSLGTSTTDTQYF
few - TRBJ2-1 TRBV7-9 TGTGCCAGCAGGGGAAGCGGGCCAGAAGGGCAGTTCTTC CASRGSGPEGQFF
many - TRBJ1-6 TRBV2 TGTGCCAGCAGTGGACAGGCCGGTTCACCCCTCCACTTT CASSGQAGSPLHF
- - TRBJ1-2 TRBV7-2 TGTGCCAGCAACGACTCAGGGAGGCACTATGGCTACACCTTC CASNDSGRHYGYTF
once TRBD1 TRBJ2-7 TRBV6-6 TGTGCCAGCAGGGGACAGCAACTATCCTACGAGCAGTACTTC CASRGQQLSYEQYF
- - TRBJ1-1 TRBV2 TGTGCCATCACCCTTCGGGATAACACTGAAGCTTTCTTT CAITLRDNTEAFF
- TRBD1 TRBJ1-2 TRBV5-1 TGCGCCAGCAGCTCGGGGCGGGACAGAGCTAACTATGGCTACACCTTC CASSSGRDRANYGYTF
- TRBD1 TRBJ1-5 TRBV28 TGTGCCAGCAGTAACGACAGGGTCCTAAAGTATAGCAATCAGCCCCAGCATTTT CASSNDRVLKYSNQPQHF
- - TRBJ1-5 TRBV6-5 TGTGCCAGCCGATTTCGACAAAATAGCAATCAGCCCCAGCATTTT CASRFRQNSNQPQHF